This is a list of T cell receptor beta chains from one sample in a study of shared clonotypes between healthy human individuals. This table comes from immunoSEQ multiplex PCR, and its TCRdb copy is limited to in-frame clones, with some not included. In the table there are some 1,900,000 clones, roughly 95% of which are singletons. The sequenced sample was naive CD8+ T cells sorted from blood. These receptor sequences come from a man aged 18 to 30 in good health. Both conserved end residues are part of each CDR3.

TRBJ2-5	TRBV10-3	CAIRAAGGHETQYF
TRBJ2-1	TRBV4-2	CASSQDLAGPTLYNEQFF
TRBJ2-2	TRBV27	CASSQTGTGELFF
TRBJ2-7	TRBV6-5	CASSLQIASYEQYF
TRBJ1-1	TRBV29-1	CSVHRTGDSTEAFF
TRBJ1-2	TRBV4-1	CASSPTRQGAIHGYTF
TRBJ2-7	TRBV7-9	CASSLVAVSSYEQYF
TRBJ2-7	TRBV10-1	CASSVGIAYEQYF
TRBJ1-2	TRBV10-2	CASRRTFALRQNYGYTF
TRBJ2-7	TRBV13	CASSLGGSSYEQYF
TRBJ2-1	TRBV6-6	CASSYSQGAYNEQFF
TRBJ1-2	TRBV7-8	CASSLEPSYGYTF
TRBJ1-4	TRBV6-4	CASSDWAGVATNEKLFF
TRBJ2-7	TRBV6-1	CASSSPTSGVYEQYF
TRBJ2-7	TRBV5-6	CASSLAGGAPYEQYF